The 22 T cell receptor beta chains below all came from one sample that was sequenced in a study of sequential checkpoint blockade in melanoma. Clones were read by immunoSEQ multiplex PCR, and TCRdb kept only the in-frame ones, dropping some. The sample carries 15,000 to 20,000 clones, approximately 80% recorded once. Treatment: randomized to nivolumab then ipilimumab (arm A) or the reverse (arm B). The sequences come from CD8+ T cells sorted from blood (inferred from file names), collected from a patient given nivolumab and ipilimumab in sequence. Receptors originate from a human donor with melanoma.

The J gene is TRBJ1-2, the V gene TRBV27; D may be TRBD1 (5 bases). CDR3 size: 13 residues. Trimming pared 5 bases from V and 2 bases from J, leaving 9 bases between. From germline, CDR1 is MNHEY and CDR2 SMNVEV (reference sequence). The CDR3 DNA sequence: TGTGCCAGCAGTGTTCGGGGGAACTATGGCTACACCTTC. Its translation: CASSVRGNYGYTF.

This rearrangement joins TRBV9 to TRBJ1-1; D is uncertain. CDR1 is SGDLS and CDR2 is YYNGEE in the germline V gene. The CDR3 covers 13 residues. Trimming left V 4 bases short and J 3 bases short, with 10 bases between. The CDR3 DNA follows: TGTGCCAGCAGCATACTGGGAGACACTGAAGCTTTCTTT. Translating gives CASSILGDTEAFF.

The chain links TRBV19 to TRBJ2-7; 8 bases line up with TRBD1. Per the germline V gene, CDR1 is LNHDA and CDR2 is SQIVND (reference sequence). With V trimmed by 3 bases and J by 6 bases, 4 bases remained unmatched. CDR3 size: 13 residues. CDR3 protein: CASSIDRGSEQYF. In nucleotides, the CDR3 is TGTGCCAGTAGTATCGACAGGGGTTCCGAGCAGTACTTC.

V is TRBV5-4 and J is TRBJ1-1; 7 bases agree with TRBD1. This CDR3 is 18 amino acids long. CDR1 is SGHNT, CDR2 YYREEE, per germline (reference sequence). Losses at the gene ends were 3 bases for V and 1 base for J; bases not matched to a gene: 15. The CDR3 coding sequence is TGTGCCAGCAGCTCGGGGCCTCACACGACAGGGAAGAACACTGAAGCTTTCTTT. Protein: CASSSGPHTTGKNTEAFF.

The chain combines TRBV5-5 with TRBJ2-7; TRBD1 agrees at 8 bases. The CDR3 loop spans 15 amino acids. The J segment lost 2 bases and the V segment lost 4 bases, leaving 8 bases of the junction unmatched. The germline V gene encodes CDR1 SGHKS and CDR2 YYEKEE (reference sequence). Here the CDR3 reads CASSIGQGPTYEQYF. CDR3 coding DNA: TGTGCCAGCAGCATTGGACAGGGACCGACCTACGAGCAGTACTTC.

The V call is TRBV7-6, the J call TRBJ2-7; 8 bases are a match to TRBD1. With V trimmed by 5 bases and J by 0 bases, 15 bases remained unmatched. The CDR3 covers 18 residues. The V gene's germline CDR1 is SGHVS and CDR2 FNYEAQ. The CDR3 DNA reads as TGTGCCAGCAGCCCCCGCCCCGGACAGGGTAGAAGCTCCTACGAGCAGTACTTC. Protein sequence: CASSPRPGQGRSSYEQYF.

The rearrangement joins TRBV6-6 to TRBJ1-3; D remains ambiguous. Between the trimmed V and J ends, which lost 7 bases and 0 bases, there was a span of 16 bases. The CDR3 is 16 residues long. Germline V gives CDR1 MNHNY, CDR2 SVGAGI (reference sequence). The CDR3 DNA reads TGTGCCAGCACATACGGTAGCGCAAGCTCTGGAAACACCATATATTTT. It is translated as CASTYGSASSGNTIYF.

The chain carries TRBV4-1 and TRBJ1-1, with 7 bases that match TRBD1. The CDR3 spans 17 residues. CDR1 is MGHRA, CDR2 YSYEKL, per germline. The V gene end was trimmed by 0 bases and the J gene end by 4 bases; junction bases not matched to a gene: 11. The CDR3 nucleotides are TGCGCCAGCAGCCAAGATGTAGGCAGGGGGATGCGCACTGAAGCTTTCTTT. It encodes CASSQDVGRGMRTEAFF.

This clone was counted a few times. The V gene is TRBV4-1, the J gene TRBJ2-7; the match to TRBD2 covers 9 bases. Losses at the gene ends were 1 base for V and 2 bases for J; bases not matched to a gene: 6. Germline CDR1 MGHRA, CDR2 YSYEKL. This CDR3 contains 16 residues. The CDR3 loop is CASSQVRGGGAYEQYF. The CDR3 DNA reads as TGCGCCAGCAGCCAAGTAAGGGGCGGGGGGGCCTACGAGCAGTACTTC.

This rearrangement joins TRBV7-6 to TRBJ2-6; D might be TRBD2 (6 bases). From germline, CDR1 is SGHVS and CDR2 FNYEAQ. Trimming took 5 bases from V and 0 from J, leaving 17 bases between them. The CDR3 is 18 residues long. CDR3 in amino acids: CASSPRGTVSSGANVLTF. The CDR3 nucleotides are TGTGCCAGCAGCCCCCGGGGGACTGTGAGCTCTGGGGCCAACGTCCTGACTTTC.

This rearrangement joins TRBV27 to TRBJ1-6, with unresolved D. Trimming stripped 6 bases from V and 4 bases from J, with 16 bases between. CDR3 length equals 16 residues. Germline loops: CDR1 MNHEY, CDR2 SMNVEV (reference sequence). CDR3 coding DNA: TGTGCCAGCAGGACGGATGCCCGACTTTATAATTCACCCCTCCACTTT. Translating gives CASRTDARLYNSPLHF.

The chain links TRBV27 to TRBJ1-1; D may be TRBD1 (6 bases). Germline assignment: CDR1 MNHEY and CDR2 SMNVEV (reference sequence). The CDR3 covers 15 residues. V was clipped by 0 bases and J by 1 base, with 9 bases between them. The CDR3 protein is CASSLSPTGNTEAFF. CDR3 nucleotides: TGTGCCAGCAGTTTATCCCCGACAGGGAACACTGAAGCTTTCTTT.

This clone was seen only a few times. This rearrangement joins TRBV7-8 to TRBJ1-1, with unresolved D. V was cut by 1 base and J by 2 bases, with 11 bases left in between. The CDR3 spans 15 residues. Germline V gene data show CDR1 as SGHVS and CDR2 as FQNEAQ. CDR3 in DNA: TGTGCCAGCAGCTTAGGCCTTGGCGGAAACACTGAAGCTTTCTTT. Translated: CASSLGLGGNTEAFF.

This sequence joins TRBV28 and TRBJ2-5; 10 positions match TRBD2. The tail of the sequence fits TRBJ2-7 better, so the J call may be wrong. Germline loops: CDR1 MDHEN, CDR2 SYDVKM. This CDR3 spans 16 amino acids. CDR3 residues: CASSSTSGRDSYEQYF. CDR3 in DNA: TGTGCCAGCAGTTCCACAAGCGGGAGGGACTCCTACGAGCAGTACTTC.

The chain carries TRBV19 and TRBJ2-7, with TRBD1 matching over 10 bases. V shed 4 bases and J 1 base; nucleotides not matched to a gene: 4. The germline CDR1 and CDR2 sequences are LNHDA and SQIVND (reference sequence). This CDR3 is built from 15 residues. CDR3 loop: CASSTGQGGSYEQYF. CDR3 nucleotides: TGTGCCAGTAGTACCGGACAGGGGGGATCCTACGAGCAGTACTTC. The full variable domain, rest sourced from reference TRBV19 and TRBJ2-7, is DGGITQSPKYLFRKEGQNVTLSCEQNLNHDAMYWYRQDPGQGLRLIYYSQIVNDFQKGDIAEGYSVSREKKESFPLTVTSAQKNPTAFYLCASSTGQGGSYEQYFGPGTRLTVT.

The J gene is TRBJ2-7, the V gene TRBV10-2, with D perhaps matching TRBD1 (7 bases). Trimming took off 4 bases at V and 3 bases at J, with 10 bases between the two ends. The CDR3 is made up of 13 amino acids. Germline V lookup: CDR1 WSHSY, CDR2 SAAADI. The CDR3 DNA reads TGCGCCAGCAGTGCGGGGGACAGCTACGAGCAGTACTTC. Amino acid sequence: CASSAGDSYEQYF.

In DNA form, the CDR3 reads TGTGCCAGCAGCAGCACAGGGGCGGCGAGCTACGAGCAGTACTTC. Amino acids: CASSSTGAASYEQYF. This chain links TRBV9 with TRBJ2-7; the match to TRBD1 covers 7 bases. The CDR3 runs 15 residues. Germline V gene sequence: CDR1 SGDLS, CDR2 YYNGEE. V gave up 4 bases and J gave up 3 bases; unmatched junction bases: 10.

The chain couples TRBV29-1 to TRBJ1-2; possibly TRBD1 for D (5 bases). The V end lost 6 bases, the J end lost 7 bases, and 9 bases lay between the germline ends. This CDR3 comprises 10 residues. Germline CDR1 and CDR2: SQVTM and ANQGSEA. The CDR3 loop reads CSVKDIGYTF. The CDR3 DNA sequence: TGCAGCGTAAAGGACATTGGCTACACCTTC.

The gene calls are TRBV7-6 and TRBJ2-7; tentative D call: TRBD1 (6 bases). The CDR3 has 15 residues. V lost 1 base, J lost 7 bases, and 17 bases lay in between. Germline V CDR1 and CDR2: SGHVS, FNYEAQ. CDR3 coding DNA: TGTGCCAGCAGCTTAGTTTCACAGGGTCAGAGGGAGCAGTACTTC. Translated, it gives CASSLVSQGQREQYF.

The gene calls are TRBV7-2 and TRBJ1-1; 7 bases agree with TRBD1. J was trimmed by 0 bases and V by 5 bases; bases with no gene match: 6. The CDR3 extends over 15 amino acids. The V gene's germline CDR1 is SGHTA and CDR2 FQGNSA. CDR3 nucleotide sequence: TGTGCCAGCAGCCCACTACAGGGGATGAACACTGAAGCTTTCTTT. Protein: CASSPLQGMNTEAFF.

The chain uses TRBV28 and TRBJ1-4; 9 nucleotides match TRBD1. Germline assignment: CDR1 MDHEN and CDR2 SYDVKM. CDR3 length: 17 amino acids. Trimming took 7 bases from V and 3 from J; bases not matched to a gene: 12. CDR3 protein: CASTYWDRVYSNEKLFF. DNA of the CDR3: TGTGCCAGCACCTACTGGGACAGGGTATATTCTAATGAAAAACTGTTTTTT.

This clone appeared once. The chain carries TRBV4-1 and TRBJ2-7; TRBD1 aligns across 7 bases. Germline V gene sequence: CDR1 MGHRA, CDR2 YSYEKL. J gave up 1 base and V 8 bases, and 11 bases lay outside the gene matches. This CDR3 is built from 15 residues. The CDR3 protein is CASGYTTGTSYEQYF. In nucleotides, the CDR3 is TGCGCCAGCGGCTACACGACAGGGACATCCTACGAGCAGTACTTC.